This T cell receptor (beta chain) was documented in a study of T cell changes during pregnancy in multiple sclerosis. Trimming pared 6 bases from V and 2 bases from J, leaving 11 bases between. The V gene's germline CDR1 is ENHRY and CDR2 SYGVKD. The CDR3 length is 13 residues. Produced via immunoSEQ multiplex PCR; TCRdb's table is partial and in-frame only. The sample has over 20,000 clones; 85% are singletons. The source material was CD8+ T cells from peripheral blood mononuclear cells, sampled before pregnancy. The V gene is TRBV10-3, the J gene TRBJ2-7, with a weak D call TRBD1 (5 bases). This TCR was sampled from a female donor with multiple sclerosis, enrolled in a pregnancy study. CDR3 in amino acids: CAISLTGPYEQYF. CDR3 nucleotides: TGTGCCATCAGCCTTACAGGTCCCTACGAGCAGTACTTC.